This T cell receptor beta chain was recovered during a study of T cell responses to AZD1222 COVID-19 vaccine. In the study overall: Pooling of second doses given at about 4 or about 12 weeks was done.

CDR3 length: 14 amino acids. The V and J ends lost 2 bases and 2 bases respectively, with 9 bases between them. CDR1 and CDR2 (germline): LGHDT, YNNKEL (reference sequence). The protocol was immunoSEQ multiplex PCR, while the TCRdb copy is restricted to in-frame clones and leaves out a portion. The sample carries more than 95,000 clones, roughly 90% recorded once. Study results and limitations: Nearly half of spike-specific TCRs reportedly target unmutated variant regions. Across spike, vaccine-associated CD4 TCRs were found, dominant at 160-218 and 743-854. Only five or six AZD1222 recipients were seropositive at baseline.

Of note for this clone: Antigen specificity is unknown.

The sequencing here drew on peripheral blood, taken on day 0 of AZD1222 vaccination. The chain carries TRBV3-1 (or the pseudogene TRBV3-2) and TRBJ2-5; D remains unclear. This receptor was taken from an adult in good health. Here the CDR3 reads CASSQFPSQETQYF. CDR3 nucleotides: TGTGCCAGCAGCCAATTTCCGTCACAAGAGACCCAGTACTTC.